This T cell receptor beta chain is from a study of blood T cell repertoires in COVID-19. Study-level information: T cells, B-cell-depleted T cells, or PBMCs provided the cDNA or gDNA that served as material.

The CDR3 is 20 amino acids. Germline V gives CDR1 LGHDT, CDR2 YNNKEL (reference sequence). The ends lost 4 bases at V and 4 bases at J; junction bases unmatched: 18. In the study's own analysis: The assay estimated nucleated cells by amplifying reference gene primers. Profiled with immunoSEQ multiplex PCR; TCRdb holds only in-frame clones, not every one. D and trimming were read from the DNA, whereas the V and J calls and clone size are those reported in that table. The table lists 150,000 to 200,000 clones, 70% to 90% of them singletons. The clonotype was recovered from a man aged 70 or older with active or convalescent COVID-19. Sequenced material: peripheral blood. The genes are TRBV3-1 (or the pseudogene TRBV3-2) and TRBJ2-3; 12 bases line up with TRBD2. The CDR3 bases are TGTGCCAGCAGCCGCCGTCGGGACCCCAGACTAGCGGGAGTGCCAGATACGCAGTATTTT. As protein: CASSRRRDPRLAGVPDTQYF.